The T cell receptor beta chain under discussion was sequenced for a study of blood T cell repertoires in COVID-19. Study-level background: In each case, the material was cDNA or gDNA derived from T cells, B-cell-depleted T cells, or PBMCs.

The table came from immunoSEQ multiplex PCR; TCRdb's copy has only in-frame clones and leaves some out. The sample has about 270,000 clones; over 75% are singletons. The cohort comprised adults aged roughly 18 to 90 years residing in some 24 US areas. Assignment of participants to cohorts was predicated upon participant-reported clinical history. Before being deemed recovered, Cohort 3 donors had two negative PCRs, clearance, or symptom resolution. Sequencing used PBMCs or T cells enriched from blood (not recorded which). This clonotype originated in a man between 18 and 35 years old who had recovered from COVID-19.

The CDR3 protein is CASSPLGRTGELFF. CDR3 nucleotides: TGTGCCAGCAGCCCCTTGGGCAGGACCGGGGAGCTGTTTTTT. V usage is TRBV6-5 and J usage is TRBJ2-2, with D uncertain. V dropped 6 bases and J dropped 5 bases, with 13 bases sitting between them. The CDR3 totals 14 residues. CDR1 MNHEY and CDR2 SVGAGI come from the germline V gene.